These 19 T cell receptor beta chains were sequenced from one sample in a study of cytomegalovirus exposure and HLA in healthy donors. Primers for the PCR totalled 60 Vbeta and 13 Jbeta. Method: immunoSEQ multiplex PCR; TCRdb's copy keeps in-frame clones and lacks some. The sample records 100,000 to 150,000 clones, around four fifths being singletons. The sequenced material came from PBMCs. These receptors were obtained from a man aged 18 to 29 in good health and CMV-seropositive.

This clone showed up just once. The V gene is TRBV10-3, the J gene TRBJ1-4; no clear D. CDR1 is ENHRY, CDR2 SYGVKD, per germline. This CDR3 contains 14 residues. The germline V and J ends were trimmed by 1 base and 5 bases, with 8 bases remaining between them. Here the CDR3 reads CAISEYPENEKLFF. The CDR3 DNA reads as TGTGCCATCAGTGAGTATCCCGAGAATGAAAAACTGTTTTTT.

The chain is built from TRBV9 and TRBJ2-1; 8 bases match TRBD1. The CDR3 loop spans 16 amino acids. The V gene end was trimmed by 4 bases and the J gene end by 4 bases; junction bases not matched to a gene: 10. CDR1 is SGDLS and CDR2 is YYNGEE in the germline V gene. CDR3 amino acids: CASSPRTGMGYNEQFF. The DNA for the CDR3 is TGTGCCAGCAGCCCCCGGACAGGGATGGGGTACAATGAGCAGTTCTTC.

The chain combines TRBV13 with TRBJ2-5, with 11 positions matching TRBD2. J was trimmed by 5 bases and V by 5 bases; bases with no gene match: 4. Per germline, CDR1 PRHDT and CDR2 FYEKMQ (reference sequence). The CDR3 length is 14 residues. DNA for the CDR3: TGTGCCAGCAGCACTCGACTAGCGGGGGAGACCCAGTACTTC. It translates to CASSTRLAGETQYF.

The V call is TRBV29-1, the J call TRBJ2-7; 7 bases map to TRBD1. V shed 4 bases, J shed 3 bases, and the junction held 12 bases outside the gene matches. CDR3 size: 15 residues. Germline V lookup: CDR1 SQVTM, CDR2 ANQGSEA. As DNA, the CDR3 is TGCAGCGTTGGTGGCTCCGAGGGACAGCACTACGAGCAGTACTTC. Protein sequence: CSVGGSEGQHYEQYF.

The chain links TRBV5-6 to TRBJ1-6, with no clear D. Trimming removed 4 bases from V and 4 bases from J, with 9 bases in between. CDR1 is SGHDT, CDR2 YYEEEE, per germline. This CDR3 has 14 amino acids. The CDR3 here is CASSHSSYNSPLHF. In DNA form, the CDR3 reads TGTGCCAGCAGCCACTCCTCGTATAATTCACCCCTCCACTTT.

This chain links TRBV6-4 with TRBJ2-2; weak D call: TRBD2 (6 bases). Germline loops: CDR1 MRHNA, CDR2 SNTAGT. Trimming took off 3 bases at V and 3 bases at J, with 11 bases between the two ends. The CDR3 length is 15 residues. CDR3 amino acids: CASSDGTLDTGELFF. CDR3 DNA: TGTGCCAGCAGTGATGGGACTCTTGACACCGGGGAGCTGTTTTTT.

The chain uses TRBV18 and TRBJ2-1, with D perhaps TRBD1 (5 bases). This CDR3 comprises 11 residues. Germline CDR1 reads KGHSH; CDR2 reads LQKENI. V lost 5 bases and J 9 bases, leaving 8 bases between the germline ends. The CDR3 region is CASSAQGEQFF. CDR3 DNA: TGTGCCAGCTCAGCCCAGGGTGAGCAGTTCTTC.

CDR3 protein: CASIAVGGTGELFF. The CDR3 DNA follows: TGTGCCAGCATCGCCGTAGGGGGCACCGGGGAGCTGTTTTTT. The chain uses TRBV7-6 and TRBJ2-2; weak D call: TRBD1 (6 bases). Trimming left V 7 bases short and J 4 bases short, with 13 bases between. The germline V gene has CDR1 SGHVS and CDR2 FNYEAQ. There are 14 residues in the CDR3.

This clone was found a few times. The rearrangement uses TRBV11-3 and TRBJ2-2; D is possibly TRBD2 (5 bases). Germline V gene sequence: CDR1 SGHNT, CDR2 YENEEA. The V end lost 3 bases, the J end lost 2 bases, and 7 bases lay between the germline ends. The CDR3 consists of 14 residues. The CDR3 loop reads CASSFRENTGELFF. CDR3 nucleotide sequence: TGTGCCAGCAGCTTCCGGGAAAACACCGGGGAGCTGTTTTTT.

This chain's CDR3 is CSVDLPGGGYTF. CDR3 DNA: TGCAGCGTTGACCTCCCCGGGGGTGGCTACACCTTC. The chain links TRBV29-1 to TRBJ1-2, with D perhaps TRBD1 (5 bases). CDR1 and CDR2 (germline): SQVTM, ANQGSEA. V was shortened by 3 bases and J by 7 bases, with 12 bases between the two germline ends. The CDR3 is made up of 12 amino acids.

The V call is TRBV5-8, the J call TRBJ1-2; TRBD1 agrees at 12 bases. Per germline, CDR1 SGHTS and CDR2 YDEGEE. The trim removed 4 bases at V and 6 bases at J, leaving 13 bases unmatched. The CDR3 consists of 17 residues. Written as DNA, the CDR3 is TGTGCCAGCAGCAAACGACTCCCGGGACAGGGGGCAGATGGCTACACCTTC. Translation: CASSKRLPGQGADGYTF.

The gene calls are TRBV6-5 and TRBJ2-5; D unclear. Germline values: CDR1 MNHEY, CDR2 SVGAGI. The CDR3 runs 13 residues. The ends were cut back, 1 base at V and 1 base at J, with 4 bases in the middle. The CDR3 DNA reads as TGTGCCAGCAGTTACTTACTCCAAGAGACCCAGTACTTC. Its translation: CASSYLLQETQYF.

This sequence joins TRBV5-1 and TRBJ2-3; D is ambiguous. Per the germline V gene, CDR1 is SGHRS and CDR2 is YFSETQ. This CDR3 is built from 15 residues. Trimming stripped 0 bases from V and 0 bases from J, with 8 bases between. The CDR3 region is CASSLATPSTDTQYF. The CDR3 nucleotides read TGCGCCAGCAGCTTGGCTACGCCCAGCACAGATACGCAGTATTTT.

The DNA for the CDR3 is TGTGCCATCAGTGCACAACTAGCGGGGGCGGGCAATGAGCAGTTCTTC. Its protein product is CAISAQLAGAGNEQFF. This chain uses TRBV10-3 with TRBJ2-1; the match to TRBD2 covers 11 bases. J lost 6 bases, V lost 4 bases, and 8 bases had no gene match. The CDR3 loop spans 16 amino acids. Germline V gene lookup returns CDR1 ENHRY and CDR2 SYGVKD.

CDR3 nucleotide sequence: TGTGCCAGCGGTCCTAGCTCCTACAATGAGCAGTTCTTC. Translated, it gives CASGPSSYNEQFF. This chain connects TRBV6-6 to TRBJ2-1; D not resolved. CDR1 is MNHNY, CDR2 SVGAGI, per germline (reference sequence). Trimming left V 8 bases short and J 0 bases short, with 8 bases between. The CDR3 totals 13 residues.

DNA for the CDR3: TGTGCCAGCAGCGCCGGGACAGGGGGTACTAGCTCCTACGAGCAGTACTTC. Its protein product is CASSAGTGGTSSYEQYF. The chain links TRBV5-8 to TRBJ2-7, with 11 bases fitting TRBD1. V lost 4 bases and J lost 0; bases outside the gene matches: 9. CDR1 and CDR2 (germline): SGHTS, YDEGEE. CDR3 length: 17 amino acids.

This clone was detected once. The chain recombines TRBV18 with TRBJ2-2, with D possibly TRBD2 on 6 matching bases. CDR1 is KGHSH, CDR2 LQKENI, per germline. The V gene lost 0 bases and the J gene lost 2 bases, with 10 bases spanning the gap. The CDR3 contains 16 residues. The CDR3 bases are TGTGCCAGCTCACCACCGATGGGAGGAAACACCGGGGAGCTGTTTTTT. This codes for CASSPPMGGNTGELFF.

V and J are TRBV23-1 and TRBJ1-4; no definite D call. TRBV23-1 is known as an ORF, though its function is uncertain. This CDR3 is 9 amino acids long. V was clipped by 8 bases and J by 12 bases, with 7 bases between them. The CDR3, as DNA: TGCGCCAGCTTTCAGGAACTGTTTTTT. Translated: CASFQELFF.

In DNA, the CDR3 is TGTGCCAGTAGTATTGGGAGACATGGCTACACCTTC. Translating it yields CASSIGRHGYTF. The V call is TRBV19, the J call TRBJ1-2; D is uncertain. CDR3 length: 12 residues. Between the trimmed V and J ends, which lost 3 bases and 6 bases, there was a span of 8 bases. CDR1 is LNHDA, CDR2 SQIVND, per germline (reference sequence).